The rows below give T cell receptor beta chains drawn from one sample of a study of T cells expressing NK-cell markers. From its re-call of the 5' RACE reads, TCRdb lists each CDR3 protein once, without DNA. The listing contains about 460,000 distinct CDR3 sequences. Sequencing used blood T cells: a sorted CD56 or NKG2C T cell subset, CD4+ or CD8+ T cells, or bulk PBMC T cells (not recorded which). Receptors were obtained from a woman aged 50 to 65 in good health. CDR3s include the opening cysteine and the closing phenylalanine or tryptophan.

v_gene: TRBV5-1
j_gene: TRBJ2-3
CDR3aa: CASSSGQRTDTQYF

v_gene: TRBV20-1
j_gene: TRBJ2-7
CDR3aa: CSAYEAHSYEQYF

v_gene: TRBV6-5
j_gene: TRBJ1-1
CDR3aa: CASRKGLMNTEAFF

v_gene: TRBV18
j_gene: TRBJ2-1
CDR3aa: CASSPLTSSRSEQFF

v_gene: TRBV20-1
j_gene: TRBJ1-5
CDR3aa: CSARTPGKPQHF

v_gene: TRBV5-1
j_gene: TRBJ2-2
CDR3aa: CASSPGTMGELFF

v_gene: TRBV10-3
j_gene: TRBJ2-5
CDR3aa: CATQGDRLRETQYF

v_gene: TRBV12-3/TRBV12-4
j_gene: TRBJ2-6
CDR3aa: CASWPGQSSGANVLTF

v_gene: TRBV4-1
j_gene: TRBJ2-7
CDR3aa: CASSQEKRETYEQYF

v_gene: TRBV29-1
j_gene: TRBJ1-2
CDR3aa: CSVIIVGGYTF

v_gene: TRBV11-2
j_gene: TRBJ2-1
CDR3aa: CATGSSGSVGNEQFF

v_gene: TRBV24-1
j_gene: TRBJ2-1
CDR3aa: CATSDFPSGRINEQFF

v_gene: TRBV11-2
j_gene: TRBJ2-3
CDR3aa: CASSLQGGFGDTQYF